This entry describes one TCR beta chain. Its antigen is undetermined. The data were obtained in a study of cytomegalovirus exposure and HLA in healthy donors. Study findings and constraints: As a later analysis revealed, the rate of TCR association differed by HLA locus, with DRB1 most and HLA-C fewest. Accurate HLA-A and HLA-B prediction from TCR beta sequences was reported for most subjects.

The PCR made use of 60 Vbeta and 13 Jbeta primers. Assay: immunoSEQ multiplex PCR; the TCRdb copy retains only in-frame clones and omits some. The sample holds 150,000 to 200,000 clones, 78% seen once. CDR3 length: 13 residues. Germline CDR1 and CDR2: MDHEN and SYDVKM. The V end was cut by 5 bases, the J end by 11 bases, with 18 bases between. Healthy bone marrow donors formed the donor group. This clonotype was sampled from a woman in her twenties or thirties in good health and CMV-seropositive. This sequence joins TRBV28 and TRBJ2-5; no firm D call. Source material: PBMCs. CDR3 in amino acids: CASSPPRVLEQYF. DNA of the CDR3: TGTGCCAGCAGTCCCCCCCGTGTTCTGGAGCAGTACTTC.